The present TCR beta chain was sequenced within a study of identical twins. After template switching added a universal primer site, the resulting cDNA carried unique molecular identifiers. In TCRdb, the 5' RACE reads were re-called with MiXCR into one record per CDR3 protein. Here the sample spans about 720,000 distinct CDR3 sequences, about 18% being singletons. V gave up 2 bases and J gave up 0 bases, with 12 bases separating them. The CDR3 contains 16 residues. Germline loops: CDR1 SGHRS, CDR2 YFSETQ. This clonotype was recorded a few times. Separately, the same data were catalogued under a study of T cells expressing NK-cell markers.

V usage is TRBV5-1 and J usage is TRBJ2-1, with no clear D. This TCR derives from a woman aged 18-30 years in good health. The sequenced sample was PBMCs. The CDR3 sequence: CASSLELTSSYNEQFF. The CDR3, as DNA: TGCGCCAGCAGCTTAGAACTTACAAGCTCCTACAATGAGCAGTTCTTC.